These 14 T cell receptor beta chains were all obtained from the same sample, sequenced in a study of CD8+CD57+ T cells in acquired aplastic anemia. CDR3 and TCR beta VDJ profiling relied on a genomic DNA template. TCRdb re-called the reads through MiXCR, storing one row per CDR3 protein. The sample holds some 150,000 distinct CDR3 sequences, over 55% seen once. For sequencing, patients were chosen who had shown expansion of CD8+CD57+ cells by flow cytometry. The sample comprised sorted CD4+, CD8+, or CD8+CD57+ T cells (not recorded which) from PBMCs. These receptors were obtained from a human donor with aplastic anemia.

This clonotype was counted ten times or more. The chain is built from TRBV20-1 and TRBJ2-3; no clear D gene. This CDR3 is 13 amino acids long. V was pared by 5 bases and J by 4 bases, with 13 bases between. The germline CDR1 and CDR2 sequences are DFQATT and SNEGSKA (reference sequence). This CDR3 is CSAAYPWSDTQYF. In DNA form, the CDR3 reads TGCAGTGCTGCCTACCCCTGGTCAGATACGCAGTATTTT.

CDR3 DNA sequence: TGTGCCAGCAGCGCTCCGGGACAGGAAGCCTACGAGCAGTACTTC. Residues: CASSAPGQEAYEQYF. The V gene is TRBV7-6, the J gene TRBJ2-7, with TRBD1 identical over 8 bases. V was clipped by 5 bases and J by 2 bases; unmatched bases: 8. CDR3 length: 15 amino acids. Germline V gives CDR1 SGHVS, CDR2 FNYEAQ.

J is TRBJ2-3 and V is TRBV7-8; D might be TRBD1 or TRBD2, each matching 7 bases. Trimming pared 4 bases from V and 3 bases from J, leaving 17 bases between. Germline assignment: CDR1 SGHVS and CDR2 FQNEAQ. The CDR3 runs to 16 residues. CDR3 sequence: CASSSIIRGGTDTQYF. CDR3 bases: TGTGCCAGCAGCTCCATTATCAGGGGGGGAACAGATACGCAGTATTTT.

Concerning this clonotype: One end of the junction does not line up with germline, which may come from a read error. The V gene is TRBV19, the J gene TRBJ1-3; D unclear. The germline CDR1 and CDR2 sequences are LNHDA and SQIVND (reference sequence). CDR3 length: 13 residues. The CDR3 coding sequence is TGTGCCAGTAGGCATACCTCTGGAGACACCATATATTTT. Residues: CASRHTSGDTIYF.

The V and J genes are TRBV11-3 and TRBJ2-2; no reliable D call. Per germline, CDR1 SGHNT and CDR2 YENEEA. This CDR3 has 15 residues. V lost 5 bases to trimming and J lost 5 bases, with 15 bases between them. The CDR3 is CASSQQLLGTGELFF. The CDR3 DNA sequence: TGTGCCAGCAGCCAACAGCTCCTGGGGACCGGGGAGCTGTTTTTT. The entire variable domain, with the rest obtained from reference TRBV11-3 and TRBJ2-2, is as follows: EAGVVQSPRYKIIEKKQPVAFWCNPISGHNTLYWYLQNLGQGPELLIRYENEEAVDDSQLPKDRFSAERLKGVDSTLKIQPAELGDSAVYLCASSQQLLGTGELFFGEGSRLTVL.

The gene calls are TRBV7-9 and TRBJ2-2, with D uncertain. There are 15 residues in the CDR3. V lost 2 bases and J 3 bases, leaving 10 bases between the germline ends. Germline lookup yields CDR1 SEHNR and CDR2 FQNEAQ (reference sequence). CDR3 bases: TGTGCCAGCAGCTTATTAACCGGGTACACCGGGGAGCTGTTTTTT. It encodes CASSLLTGYTGELFF.

J is TRBJ1-1 and V is TRBV2, with TRBD1 identical over 8 bases. The V and J ends lost 5 bases and 1 base, in that order; junction bases with no gene match: 6. CDR3 length equals 15 residues. Germline CDR1 and CDR2: SNHLY and FYNNEI. The CDR3 sequence is CASSLRQGPNTEAFF. The CDR3 DNA follows: TGTGCCAGCAGTTTGAGACAGGGGCCGAACACTGAAGCTTTCTTT.

This chain joins TRBV25-1 and TRBJ1-5; D is possibly TRBD1 (5 bases). The CDR3 covers 14 residues. Germline CDR1 MGHDK, CDR2 SYGVNS. Trimming stripped 3 bases from V and 5 bases from J, with 11 bases between. The CDR3 nucleotides are TGTGCCAGCAGTGAGAACAGGTTCTATCAGCCCCAGCATTTT. This encodes CASSENRFYQPQHF.

The chain carries TRBV30 and TRBJ2-7, with D perhaps matching TRBD1 (5 bases). This CDR3 has 12 residues. The germline gives CDR1 GTSNPN, CDR2 SVGIG (reference sequence). Trimming shortened V by 8 bases and J by 4 bases, and 15 bases separated the two germline ends. The CDR3: CARSGQGYEQYF. As DNA, the CDR3 is TGTGCCCGGTCTGGACAAGGTTACGAGCAGTACTTC.

Points on this clonotype: The junction departs from germline at one end; a sequencing error may be responsible. V gene TRBV10-2 combines with J gene TRBJ2-1, with a possible D match to TRBD1 (5 bases). Germline V gene lookup returns CDR1 WSHSY and CDR2 SAAADI. The CDR3 totals 12 residues. CDR3: CASSFGANKRFF. The CDR3 DNA reads as TGTGCCAGCAGCTTTGGGGCCAATAAGAGGTTCTTC.

The V and J genes are TRBV20-1 and TRBJ2-5, with 9 bases fitting TRBD2. The CDR3 contains 14 residues. The V gene end was trimmed by 5 bases and the J gene end by 5 bases; junction bases not matched to a gene: 9. Germline assignment: CDR1 DFQATT and CDR2 SNEGSKA (reference sequence). CDR3 DNA sequence: TGCAGTGCTGGGACTAGCTTTCCTACGGAGACCCAGTACTTC. It encodes CSAGTSFPTETQYF.

The V call is TRBV29-1, the J call TRBJ2-1, with D perhaps TRBD2 (5 bases). The CDR3 loop spans 12 amino acids. Trimming took 6 bases from V and 4 from J, leaving 10 bases between them. Germline CDR1 is SQVTM and CDR2 is ANQGSEA. The CDR3 nucleotides read TGCAGCGTCGACGGACTTTACAATGAGCAGTTCTTC. Translated: CSVDGLYNEQFF.

This clonotype has only a few counts. The chain links TRBV20-1 to TRBJ2-7, with D perhaps being TRBD1 or TRBD2 (5 bases each). The germline V gene has CDR1 DFQATT and CDR2 SNEGSKA (reference sequence). CDR3 size: 13 residues. Trimming removed 7 bases at V and 0 bases at J, with 13 bases between. CDR3 bases: TGCAGTGGGGGGAAGGGATCCTCCTACGAGCAGTACTTC. It translates to CSGGKGSSYEQYF.

The chain has TRBV11-3 and TRBJ2-5, with no clear D. V was cut by 6 bases and J by 7 bases, with 18 bases left in between. CDR1 and CDR2 (germline): SGHNT, YENEEA. CDR3 length: 14 amino acids. The CDR3 region has the DNA TGTGCCAGCAGTCCCAGAGGCCGTAACGGGACCCAGTACTTC. Residues: CASSPRGRNGTQYF. The full variable domain, with the rest looked up from reference TRBV11-3 and TRBJ2-5, is EAGVVQSPRYKIIEKKQPVAFWCNPISGHNTLYWYLQNLGQGPELLIRYENEEAVDDSQLPKDRFSAERLKGVDSTLKIQPAELGDSAVYLCASSPRGRNGTQYFGPGTRLLVL.